This T cell receptor beta chain was captured in a study of T cell responses to AZD1222 COVID-19 vaccine listed by TCRdb under 2021. Regarding the complete study: A total of 233 trial participants underwent TCR sequencing, of whom about 200 received two doses of AZD1222 and approximately 25 received two doses of the MenACWY control vaccine. Trial participants were enrolled by age into subgroups of 18-55, 56-69 and 70-plus years, and about 150, 27 and 61 TCR-sequenced participants, respectively, were included in these subgroups.

What this sample's time point label stands for: baseline before first vaccination. Explained via the paper, the treatment or condition label denotes: meningococcal conjugate vaccine given as trial control. Vaccinee samples were obtained from the UK trials COV001 and COV002, which included a single-blind randomized controlled phase 2/3 trial of AZD1222 (ChAdOx1 nCoV-19) in healthy adults. Trial participant PBMC samples were collected at day 0 and day 28 after the second dose for TCRbeta chain sequencing. Concerning this clone itself: What antigen it recognizes has not been identified. No much larger clone exists at a distance of one base, and base qualities are not known.

The full study reports these points: Epitopes outside the regions mutated in the B.1.351 and B.1.1.7 variants were reportedly recognized by nearly half of the unique spike-specific TCRs. Spike-specific TCR breadth and depth rose significantly after two AZD1222 doses compared with day 0 and with MenACWY recipients. CD4 TCRs associated with the vaccine covered the entire spike protein, and the dominant responses were in regions 160-218 and 743-854. Because no day 14 peak-response samples were available, the repertoires could be characterized only after the peak T cell response. Most participants were white British and females outnumbered males, and the authors suggested that clonal diversity may have been underestimated. The 56-69-year group was small, and its depth increase did not reach significance, likely because of low power. Conclusions about previously exposed vaccinees were limited because only a handful of AZD1222 recipients were SARS-CoV-2 seropositive at baseline.

The CDR3 regions of human TCRbeta chains were analyzed by immunosequencing. From the authors' description of their analysis: Repertoire TCRs were matched against a reference library of SARS-CoV-2-specific TCRs generated with the MIRA antigen-specificity platform. Breadth was defined as the fraction of unique TCRs that were SARS-CoV-2-associated, and depth was defined as the fraction of total T cells that were SARS-CoV-2-associated. Each spike-specific TCR was assigned to its reactive spike region and to a CD4 or CD8 class using the MIRA data. Log10-transformed breadth and depth values were compared by one-way ANOVA with Sidak's multiple comparisons tests. The source is immuneACCESS, and TCRdb retained only in-frame sequences with V and J called. Part of the clones is not carried over; for the studies checked, unresolved V genes explain less than half of this, and the remainder is unexplained. The D gene and trimming were derived from the DNA, and the V and J assignments and clone size from that table. Recorded for this sample are over 60,000 clones; more than 65% of them occurred a single time. The ten top clones hold about a quarter of the sample.

Reading from cysteine to phenylalanine, the CDR3 counts 20 amino acids. Only the CDR3 region is kept as DNA, spanning 60 bases read in frame from base 1. V was cut back by 2 bases and J by 4 bases, leaving a gap of 30 bases between them. The germline V gene yields MNHGY for CDR1 and SVAAGI for CDR2. The V gene is TRBV6-9 and the J gene is TRBJ2-7, with no confidently assigned D gene. Source: peripheral blood, taken on day 0 of MenACWY control vaccination. The receptor was derived from an adult in good health. The nucleotide sequence is given as TGTGCCAGCAGTTATCTTTTGCTTCTTAGTGACACTCAGGAGCTTTACGAGCAGTACTTC. The translation is CASSYLLLLSDTQELYEQYF.